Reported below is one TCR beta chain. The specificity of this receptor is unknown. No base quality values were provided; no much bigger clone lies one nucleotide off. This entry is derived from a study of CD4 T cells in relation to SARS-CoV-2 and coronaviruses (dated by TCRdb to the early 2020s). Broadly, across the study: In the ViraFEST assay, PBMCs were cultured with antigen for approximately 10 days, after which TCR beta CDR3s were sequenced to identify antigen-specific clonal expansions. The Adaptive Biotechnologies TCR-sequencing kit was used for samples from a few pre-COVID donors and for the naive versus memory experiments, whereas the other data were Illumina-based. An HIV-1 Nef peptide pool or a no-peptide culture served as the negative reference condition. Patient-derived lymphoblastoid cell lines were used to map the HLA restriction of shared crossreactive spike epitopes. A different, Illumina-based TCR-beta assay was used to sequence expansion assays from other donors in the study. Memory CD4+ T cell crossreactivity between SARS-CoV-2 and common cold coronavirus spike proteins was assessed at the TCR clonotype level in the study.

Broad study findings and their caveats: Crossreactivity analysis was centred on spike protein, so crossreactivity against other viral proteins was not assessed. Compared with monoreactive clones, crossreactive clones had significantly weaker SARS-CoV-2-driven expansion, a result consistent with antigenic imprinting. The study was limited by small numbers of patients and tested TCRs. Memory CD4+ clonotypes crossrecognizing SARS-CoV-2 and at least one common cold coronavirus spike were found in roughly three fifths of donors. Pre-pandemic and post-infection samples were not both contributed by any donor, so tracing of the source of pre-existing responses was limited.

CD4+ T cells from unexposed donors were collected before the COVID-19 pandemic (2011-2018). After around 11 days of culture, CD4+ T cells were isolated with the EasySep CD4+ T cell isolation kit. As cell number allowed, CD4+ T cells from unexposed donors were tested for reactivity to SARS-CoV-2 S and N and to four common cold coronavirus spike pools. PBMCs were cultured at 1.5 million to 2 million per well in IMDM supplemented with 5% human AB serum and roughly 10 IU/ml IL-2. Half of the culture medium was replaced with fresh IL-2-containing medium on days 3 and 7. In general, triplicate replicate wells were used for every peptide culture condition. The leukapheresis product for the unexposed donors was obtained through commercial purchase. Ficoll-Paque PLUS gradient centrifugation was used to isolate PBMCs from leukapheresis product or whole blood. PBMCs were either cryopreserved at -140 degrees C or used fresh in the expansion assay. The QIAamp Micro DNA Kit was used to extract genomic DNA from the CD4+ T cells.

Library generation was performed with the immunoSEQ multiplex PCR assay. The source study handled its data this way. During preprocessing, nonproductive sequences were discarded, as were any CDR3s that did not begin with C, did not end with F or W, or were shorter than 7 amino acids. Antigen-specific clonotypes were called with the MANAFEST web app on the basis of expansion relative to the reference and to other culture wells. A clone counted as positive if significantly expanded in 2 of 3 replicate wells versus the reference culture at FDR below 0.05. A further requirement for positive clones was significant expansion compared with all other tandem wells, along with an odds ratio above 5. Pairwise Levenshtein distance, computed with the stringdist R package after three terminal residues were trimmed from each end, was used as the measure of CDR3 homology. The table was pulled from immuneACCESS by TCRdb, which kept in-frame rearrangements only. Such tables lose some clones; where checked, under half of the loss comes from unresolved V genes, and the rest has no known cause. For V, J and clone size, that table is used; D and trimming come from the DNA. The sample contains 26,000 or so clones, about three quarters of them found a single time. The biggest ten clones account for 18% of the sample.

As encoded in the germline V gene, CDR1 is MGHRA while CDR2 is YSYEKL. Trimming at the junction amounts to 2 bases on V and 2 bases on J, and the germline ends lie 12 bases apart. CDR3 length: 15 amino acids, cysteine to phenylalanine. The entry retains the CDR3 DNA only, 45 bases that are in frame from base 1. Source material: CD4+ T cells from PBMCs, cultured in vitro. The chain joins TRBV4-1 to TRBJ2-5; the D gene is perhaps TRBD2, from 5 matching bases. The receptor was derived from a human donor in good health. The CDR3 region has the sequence CASSQRGVGQETQYF. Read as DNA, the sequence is TGCGCCAGCAGCCAACGGGGTGTGGGTCAAGAGACCCAGTACTTC.